This is a list of T cell receptor beta chains from one sample in a study of CD8 T cells in ankylosing spondylitis. TCRdb analysed the 5' RACE reads with MiXCR anew, one entry per CDR3 protein. Among approximately 260,000 distinct CDR3 sequences listed, less than 10% were seen once. Sequencing was performed on blood, either unsorted or a sorted T cell fraction (not recorded which). Source of these receptors: a male donor with ankylosing spondylitis or in good health (not recorded which). CDR3s include the opening cysteine and the closing phenylalanine or tryptophan. The D gene is left open where the match is weak. Rows may omit the clone size; those that give it use once, few, many or a size class.

TRBV12-3/TRBV12-4	NA	many	14	TRBJ1-5	CASSLNGAGQPQHF	TGTGCCAGCAGTTTAAACGGGGCCGGCCAGCCCCAGCATTTT
TRBV7-9	NA	NA	12	TRBJ2-7	CASSPVRHEQYF	TGTGCCAGCAGCCCAGTCAGGCACGAGCAGTACTTC
TRBV20-1	TRBD1	many	13	TRBJ2-5	CSAIRQGGETQYF	TGCAGTGCTATCCGACAGGGTGGGGAGACCCAGTACTTC
TRBV7-2	NA	NA	13	TRBJ2-7	CASSLQGFGEQYF	TGTGCCAGCAGCTTACAGGGGTTCGGGGAGCAGTACTTC
TRBV30	NA	NA	15	TRBJ2-1	CAWSPTLSSYNEQFF	TGTGCCTGGAGCCCTACTCTCAGCTCCTACAATGAGCAGTTCTTC
TRBV20-1	TRBD2	few	16	TRBJ2-1	CSATGTSGTLYNEQFF	TGCAGTGCAACCGGGACTAGCGGGACCTTATACAATGAGCAGTTCTTC
TRBV9	TRBD1	few	16	TRBJ2-5	CASSEFTGGVQETQYF	TGTGCCAGCAGCGAATTTACAGGGGGCGTCCAAGAGACCCAGTACTTC
TRBV7-2	NA	few	16	TRBJ2-7	CASSPRGAGTSSKQYF	TGTGCCAGCAGCCCCAGGGGGGCAGGGACCTCTTCGAAGCAGTACTTC
TRBV29-1	NA	NA	14	TRBJ2-5	CSGGDLLQEETQYF	TGCAGCGGGGGCGATCTTCTGCAGGAAGAGACCCAGTACTTC
TRBV7-2	NA	many	13	TRBJ2-3	CASSLGPTDTQYF	TGTGCCAGCAGTTTAGGACCGACAGATACGCAGTATTTT
TRBV2	NA	many	11	TRBJ2-7	CASKELYEQYF	TGTGCCAGCAAAGAACTCTACGAGCAGTACTTC
TRBV7-7	NA	NA	14	TRBJ2-5	CASSLEKVGETQYF	TGTGCTAGCAGCTTAGAAAAAGTAGGCGAGACCCAGTACTTC
TRBV5-1	NA	many	14	TRBJ2-5	CASSLAGAQETQYF	TGCGCCAGCAGCTTGGCGGGGGCACAAGAGACCCAGTACTTC
TRBV7-2	TRBD2	few	13	TRBJ2-1	CASSSGAHNEQFF	TGTGCCAGCAGTAGCGGGGCCCACAATGAGCAGTTCTTC
TRBV29-1	TRBD2	NA	18	TRBJ2-3	CSVVAGGSRQSSTDTQYF	TGCAGCGTTGTAGCGGGGGGTTCCCGGCAATCTAGCACAGATACGCAGTATTTT
TRBV29-1	NA	many	12	TRBJ2-1	CSVETVNNEQFF	TGCAGCGTTGAGACAGTCAACAATGAGCAGTTCTTC
TRBV25-1	NA	many	15	TRBJ2-7	CASSDIARERYEQYF	TGTGCCAGCAGTGATATTGCTAGGGAGCGATACGAGCAGTACTTC
TRBV12-3/TRBV12-4	NA	NA	13	TRBJ1-1	CDSSFGGNTEAFF	TGTGACAGCAGTTTCGGCGGAAACACTGAAGCTTTCTTT
TRBV11-2	NA	many	18	TRBJ2-6	CASSLDPAPDSGANVLTF	TGTGCCAGCAGCTTAGATCCGGCCCCGGACTCCGGGGCCAACGTCCTGACTTTC
TRBV5-1	NA	many	14	TRBJ2-3	CASSFQTGSDTQYF	TGCGCCAGCAGCTTCCAGACCGGGTCAGATACGCAGTATTTT
TRBV6-5	NA	few	19	TRBJ1-2	CASSYSSGTRDVRVYGYTF	TGTGCCAGCAGTTACAGTTCCGGGACACGGGACGTTAGAGTCTATGGCTACACCTTC
TRBV12-3/TRBV12-4	TRBD1	few	17	TRBJ1-5	CASSLTGTGSFDRAQHF	TGTGCCAGCAGTTTGACCGGGACAGGCTCTTTCGATAGAGCCCAGCATTTT
TRBV24-1	TRBD1	many	16	TRBJ2-2	CATSDPGQGNTGELFF	TGTGCCACCAGTGACCCCGGACAGGGAAACACCGGGGAGCTGTTTTTT
TRBV20-1	TRBD2	many	13	TRBJ2-1	CSASSGRGDEQFF	TGCAGTGCTTCTAGCGGGAGAGGAGATGAGCAGTTCTTC
TRBV7-2	NA	many	15	TRBJ2-2	CASSALQGRTGELFF	TGTGCCAGCAGCGCACTACAGGGACGAACCGGGGAGCTGTTTTTT
TRBV5-1	NA	many	15	TRBJ2-7	CASIHPRDDSYEQYF	TGCGCCAGCATCCATCCGAGGGACGACTCCTACGAGCAGTACTTC
TRBV6-5	NA	many	13	TRBJ2-5	CASSYSEGETQYF	TGTGCCAGCAGTTACTCTGAGGGAGAGACCCAGTACTTC
TRBV12-3/TRBV12-4	TRBD1	many	14	TRBJ1-2	CASSLRATGEGYTF	TGTGCCAGCAGCCTCCGGGCAACAGGGGAAGGCTACACCTTC
TRBV7-9	TRBD2	NA	14	TRBJ2-1	CASSFGLAGGEQFF	TGTGCCAGCAGCTTCGGACTAGCGGGAGGAGAGCAGTTCTTC
TRBV27	NA	NA	14	TRBJ2-1	CASSLTGRGNEQFF	TGTGCCAGCAGTTTAACGGGCAGGGGAAATGAGCAGTTCTTC
TRBV7-9	NA	few	16	TRBJ1-2	CASSLVGVEANYGYTF	TGTGCCAGCAGCTTAGTAGGGGTCGAAGCTAACTATGGCTACACCTTC
TRBV19	TRBD2	NA	17	TRBJ2-3	CASTSTLAGGSGDTQYF	TGTGCCAGCACTTCAACCCTAGCGGGGGGTTCCGGAGATACGCAGTATTTT
TRBV29-1	TRBD2	NA	15	TRBJ2-1	CSVGLSGGLNNEQFF	TGCAGCGTTGGCCTTAGCGGGGGGTTAAACAATGAGCAGTTCTTC
TRBV20-1	NA	many	15	TRBJ1-2	CSAPPGQRANYGYTF	TGCAGTGCTCCCCCCGGACAGAGAGCTAACTATGGCTACACCTTC
TRBV27	NA	NA	14	TRBJ2-7	CASSPLSGWKEQYF	TGTGCCAGCAGTCCCCTATCCGGGTGGAAAGAGCAGTACTTC
TRBV11-1	TRBD2	many	18	TRBJ2-3	CASSFPIPAGGGTDTQYF	TGTGCCAGCAGCTTCCCGATCCCAGCGGGGGGGGGCACAGATACGCAGTATTTT
TRBV5-6	NA	many	14	TRBJ1-1	CASSSSTGPRGAFF	TGTGCCAGCAGCTCGAGTACAGGGCCCCGAGGAGCTTTCTTT
TRBV20-1	NA	many	14	TRBJ2-3	CSARAAEGGNTQYF	TGCAGTGCTAGAGCGGCGGAAGGGGGAAATACGCAGTATTTT
TRBV12-3/TRBV12-4	NA	many	14	TRBJ2-7	CASRALGPSYEQYF	TGTGCCAGCAGGGCCTTGGGCCCGAGCTACGAGCAGTACTTC
TRBV12-3/TRBV12-4	NA	many	12	TRBJ1-4	CASSRMGEKLFF	TGTGCCAGCAGTAGGATGGGTGAAAAACTGTTTTTT